The 2 T cell receptor beta chains below were found in one sample sequenced in a study of T cells after yellow fever vaccination. TCRdb reanalysed the 5' RACE reads using MiXCR and keeps one entry per CDR3 protein. The sample has approximately 340,000 distinct CDR3 sequences; over 8% are singletons. The source material was PBMCs, sampled on the day of the first yellow fever vaccination. The receptors come from a man between 18 and 29 years old who received the YFV17D yellow fever vaccine.

This clonotype was observed a handful of times. This sequence joins TRBV14 and TRBJ2-7, with a tentative D call TRBD1 (5 bases). The CDR3 consists of 13 residues. The ends were cut back, 3 bases at V and 3 bases at J, with 9 bases in the middle. CDR1 SGHDN and CDR2 FVKESK come from the germline V gene. CDR3 in amino acids: CASSHLTDYEQYF. CDR3 DNA sequence: TGTGCCAGCAGCCACCTGACAGACTACGAGCAGTACTTC.

This chain joins TRBV11-1 and TRBJ1-5, with no clear D. Germline CDR1 reads SGHAT; CDR2 reads FQDESV (reference sequence). V was clipped by 3 bases and J by 7 bases, with 10 bases between them. This CDR3 has 13 amino acids. CDR3 coding DNA: TGTGCCAGCAGCTTTAGAACCCAACAGCCCCAGCATTTT. It encodes CASSFRTQQPQHF. The variable domain in full, with the rest retrieved from reference TRBV11-1 and TRBJ1-5, is EAEVAQSPRYKITEKSQAVAFWCDPISGHATLYWYRQILGQGPELLVQFQDESVVDDSQLPKDRFSAERLKGVDSTLKIQPAELGDSAMYLCASSFRTQQPQHFGDGTRLSIL.